This passage covers 27 T cell receptor beta chains from one sample sequenced in a study of T-cell reconstitution after alpha-beta-depleted transplantation in children. A TCRbeta library incorporating unique molecular identifiers was prepared. MiXCR, run by TCRdb on the PCR reads, gives a single entry per CDR3 protein. This sample has 200,000 to 250,000 distinct CDR3 sequences; about 9.2% occur once, and the top ten carry approximately 6.2%. The material was PBMCs from the stem cell graft donor, obtained from the stem cell graft. The receptors were sampled from a human donor who donated a stem cell graft to a child with acute lymphoblastic leukemia.

This clonotype was seen many times. The chain couples TRBV2 to TRBJ1-1; D gene ambiguous. Germline CDR1 reads SNHLY; CDR2 reads FYNNEI. V lost 2 bases to trimming and J lost 9 bases, with 16 bases between them. This CDR3 is 14 amino acids long. As DNA, the CDR3 is TGTGCCAGCAGTGAACTGGTGATTGGGAACCAAGCTTTCTTT. Protein: CASSELVIGNQAFF.

This clonotype came up many times. The CDR3 DNA follows: TGTGCCAGCAGGCCGACAGGGGAAATCGGCGAGCAGTACTTC. Translation gives CASRPTGEIGEQYF. The chain joins TRBV6-2 or TRBV6-3 to TRBJ2-7; 8 positions match TRBD1. The J segment lost 6 bases and the V segment lost 6 bases, leaving 10 bases of the junction unmatched. The V gene's germline CDR1 is MNHEY and CDR2 SVGEGT. The CDR3 spans 14 residues.

This clonotype was seen at least ten times. This chain uses TRBV27 with TRBJ1-5, with D tentatively TRBD1 (5 bases). Trimming took 5 bases from V and 5 from J, leaving 13 bases between them. This CDR3 is 14 amino acids long. Germline lookup yields CDR1 MNHEY and CDR2 SMNVEV (reference sequence). The CDR3, as DNA: TGTGCCAGCAGTCCGACCCGAGGGGATCAGCCCCAGCATTTT. Translation: CASSPTRGDQPQHF.

The genes are TRBV11-2 and TRBJ1-1; D gene uncertain. CDR3 length equals 11 residues. Germline values: CDR1 SGHAT, CDR2 FQNNGV. V shed 6 bases and J shed 3 bases, with 5 bases lying between them. CDR3 in DNA: TGTGCCAGCAGTGGACACACTGAAGCTTTCTTT. Amino acids: CASSGHTEAFF.

This chain links TRBV5-6 with TRBJ1-1; weak D call: TRBD1 (5 bases). Trimming shortened V by 3 bases and J by 1 base, and 10 bases separated the two germline ends. CDR3 size: 14 residues. Germline values: CDR1 SGHDT, CDR2 YYEEEE. The CDR3 sequence is CASSWAGRNTEAFF. CDR3 sequence (DNA): TGTGCCAGCAGCTGGGCAGGGCGGAACACTGAAGCTTTCTTT.

This chain links TRBV14 with TRBJ1-3; D is unresolved. Germline loops: CDR1 SGHDN, CDR2 FVKESK. Between the trimmed V and J ends, which lost 0 bases and 4 bases, there was a span of 7 bases. The CDR3 is 14 amino acids. Here the CDR3 DNA reads TGTGCCAGCAGCCAAGATTTGAGGGGAAACACCATATATTTT. It is translated as CASSQDLRGNTIYF.

This clonotype came up a few times. The chain has TRBV18 and TRBJ1-4; D call uncertain. Germline V gene sequence: CDR1 KGHSH, CDR2 LQKENI. The CDR3 extends over 15 amino acids. V was shortened by 5 bases and J by 0 bases, with 10 bases between the two germline ends. The CDR3 nucleotides are TGTGCCAGCTCAGAAGGACGGACAACTAATGAAAAACTGTTTTTT. Translation: CASSEGRTTNEKLFF. Based on the CDR3 plus reference TRBV18 and TRBJ1-4, the full variable domain is NAGVMQNPRHLVRRRGQEARLRCSPMKGHSHVYWYRQLPEEGLKFMVYLQKENIIDESGMPKERFSAEFPKEGPSILRIQQVVRGDSAAYFCASSEGRTTNEKLFFGSGTQLSVL.

This chain uses TRBV10-3 with TRBJ1-2; TRBD1 matches at 9 bases. This CDR3 is built from 16 residues. Germline loops: CDR1 ENHRY, CDR2 SYGVKD. Losses at the gene ends were 11 bases for V and 3 bases for J; bases not matched to a gene: 16. The CDR3 region is CAAGTGSGTVDYGYTF. CDR3 bases: TGTGCCGCGGGGACAGGGAGTGGGACTGTAGACTATGGCTACACCTTC.

Only a few counts were recorded for this clonotype. The chain couples TRBV7-6 to TRBJ1-2; 7 nucleotides match TRBD1. CDR1 and CDR2 (germline): SGHVS, FNYEAQ. The CDR3 covers 18 residues. V dropped 1 base and J dropped 4; count of bases not matched to a gene: 15. For the CDR3, the DNA is TGTGCCAGCAGCTTAGAAGTCCCGGGACAGACCTCACTCTATGGCTACACCTTC. Translating gives CASSLEVPGQTSLYGYTF.

There are a few counts of this clonotype. The junction differs from germline at one of its ends, possibly a read error. The rearrangement uses TRBV20-1 and TRBJ2-5; TRBD2 might be the D (6 bases). The CDR3 totals 12 residues. The germline V gene encodes CDR1 DFQATT and CDR2 SNEGSKA (reference sequence). CDR3 residues: CSARGDLETKYF. The CDR3 nucleotides read TGCAGTGCTAGGGGGGACTTGGAGACCAAGTACTTC.

There are many counts of this clonotype. J is TRBJ2-3 and V is TRBV11-2, with D hard to call. Trimming shortened V by 1 base and J by 3 bases, and 8 bases separated the two germline ends. This CDR3 is built from 14 residues. CDR1 and CDR2 from the germline V gene are SGHAT and FQNNGV. CDR3: CASSLAGPTDTQYF. CDR3 nucleotide sequence: TGTGCCAGCAGCTTAGCCGGGCCTACAGATACGCAGTATTTT. Variable domain in full (rest from reference TRBV11-2 and TRBJ2-3): EAGVAQSPRYKIIEKRQSVAFWCNPISGHATLYWYQQILGQGPKLLIQFQNNGVVDDSQLPKDRFSAERLKGVDSTLKIQPAKLEDSAVYLCASSLAGPTDTQYFGPGTRLTVL.

This clonotype has only a few counts. The rearrangement uses TRBV14 and TRBJ1-2, with D perhaps matching TRBD1 (6 bases). Trimming removed 0 bases from V and 4 bases from J, with 18 bases in between. The germline gives CDR1 SGHDN, CDR2 FVKESK. The CDR3 covers 17 residues. CDR3 loop: CASSQDRIGGRGYGYTF. CDR3 nucleotides: TGTGCCAGCAGCCAAGATCGGATCGGGGGGCGCGGCTATGGCTACACCTTC.

In its sample, this clonotype was seen a few times. CDR3: CASSSIKRGDTDTQYF. As DNA, the CDR3 is TGCGCCAGCAGCTCAATCAAGCGGGGGGACACAGATACGCAGTATTTT. This rearrangement joins TRBV5-1 to TRBJ2-3; 9 bases agree with TRBD2. The germline V gene has CDR1 SGHRS and CDR2 YFSETQ. The CDR3 sequence is 16 residues long. Trimming at V came to 3 bases and at J to 2 bases, leaving 7 bases not matched to a gene. The full variable domain, rest sourced from reference TRBV5-1 and TRBJ2-3, is KAGVTQTPRYLIKTRGQQVTLSCSPISGHRSVSWYQQTPGQGLQFLFEYFSETQRNKGNFPGRFSGRQFSNSRSEMNVSTLELGDSALYLCASSSIKRGDTDTQYFGPGTRLTVL.

The table lists this clonotype with many counts. The genes are TRBV12-3 or TRBV12-4 and TRBJ1-5; D gene unclear. Trimming shortened V by 6 bases and J by 6 bases, and 15 bases separated the two germline ends. The CDR3 sequence is 14 residues long. CDR3 residues: CASRPHGRSQPQHF. CDR3 coding DNA: TGTGCCAGCAGGCCCCATGGGAGGAGTCAGCCCCAGCATTTT.

The V call is TRBV5-6, the J call TRBJ1-3; D not resolved. This CDR3 has 16 amino acids. V was pared by 0 bases and J by 2 bases, with 12 bases between. The germline V gene encodes CDR1 SGHDT and CDR2 YYEEEE. The CDR3 sequence: CASSLASGSPGNTIYF. The CDR3 DNA follows: TGTGCCAGCAGCTTGGCGTCCGGCAGCCCTGGAAACACCATATATTTT.

The table lists this clonotype with a few counts. The CDR3 spells CAIKGSDSLNTEAFF. CDR3 nucleotides: TGTGCCATCAAAGGATCCGACAGCTTGAACACTGAAGCTTTCTTT. V gene TRBV10-3 combines with J gene TRBJ1-1, with D possibly TRBD1 on 5 matching bases. Trimming took 7 bases from V and 0 from J, leaving 15 bases between them. Per germline, CDR1 ENHRY and CDR2 SYGVKD. The CDR3 consists of 15 residues.

As concerns this clonotype: The conserved final phenylalanine or tryptophan is absent from the CDR3, which likely points to a read error. The CDR3 protein is CSAVRGRGSEAFS. The CDR3 coding sequence is TGCAGTGCCGTCAGGGGCCGGGGATCTGAAGCTTTCTCT. The rearrangement uses TRBV20-1 and TRBJ1-1; D perhaps matches TRBD1 (6 bases). The CDR3 totals 13 residues. In germline, CDR1 is DFQATT, CDR2 SNEGSKA (reference sequence). V gave up 6 bases and J gave up 6 bases, with 17 bases separating them.

This clonotype was counted between two and nine times. The chain uses TRBV5-5 and TRBJ2-2; 10 nucleotides align to TRBD1. Germline V gene sequence: CDR1 SGHKS, CDR2 YYEKEE (reference sequence). This CDR3 contains 16 residues. V gave up 0 bases and J gave up 5 bases; unmatched junction bases: 4. The CDR3 loop reads CASSLGQGARTGELFF. The CDR3 bases are TGTGCCAGCAGCTTGGGACAGGGGGCGCGAACCGGGGAGCTGTTTTTT.

In its sample, this clonotype was seen many times. The junction and the germline gene differ at one end; a read error may be behind it. The genes are TRBV5-1 and TRBJ2-1; 8 bases line up with TRBD1. CDR3 length: 16 residues. Germline assignment: CDR1 SGHRS and CDR2 YFSETQ. Here the CDR3 DNA reads TGTGCCAGCAGCTTAGCGCAGGGGGCGTCCTACAATGAGCAGTTCTTC. Translation gives CASSLAQGASYNEQFF.

This clonotype occurred a few times. The rearrangement links TRBV5-1 to TRBJ2-3; a weak D match, TRBD2 (5 bases). CDR1 is SGHRS, CDR2 YFSETQ, per germline. V was shortened by 4 bases and J by 9 bases, with 18 bases between the two germline ends. The CDR3 has 14 residues. CDR3: CASSATFPPGTQYF. CDR3 nucleotide sequence: TGCGCCAGCAGCGCGACTTTTCCCCCGGGAACGCAGTATTTT.

This chain uses TRBV5-1 with TRBJ2-5; TRBD2 might be the D (5 bases). V was trimmed by 0 bases and J by 0 bases, leaving 9 bases between them. The CDR3 has 15 residues. Germline V gene data show CDR1 as SGHRS and CDR2 as YFSETQ. The CDR3 nucleotides read TGCGCCAGCAGCTTGGAGCGGATAAACCAAGAGACCCAGTACTTC. Translated: CASSLERINQETQYF.

The chain carries TRBV4-3 and TRBJ2-3; no firm D call. The length of the CDR3 is 14 residues. Trimming left V 4 bases short and J 2 bases short, with 10 bases between. Germline V gives CDR1 LGHNA, CDR2 YSLEER. DNA for the CDR3: TGCGCCAGCAGCCGCACGGACCACACAGATACGCAGTATTTT. Its protein product is CASSRTDHTDTQYF.

This clonotype occurred a few times. The chain recombines TRBV6-5 with TRBJ1-5, with a possible D match to TRBD1 (6 bases). Looked up from germline, CDR1 is MNHEY and CDR2 is SVGAGI. The germline V and J ends were trimmed by 0 bases and 5 bases, with 14 bases remaining between them. This CDR3 is 16 amino acids long. The CDR3 spells CASSYSGQGWDQPQHF. In nucleotides, the CDR3 is TGTGCCAGCAGTTACTCCGGCCAGGGGTGGGATCAGCCCCAGCATTTT.

The chain carries TRBV20-1 and TRBJ1-3; D not certain. This CDR3 is built from 17 residues. V was shortened by 1 base and J by 4 bases, with 20 bases between the two germline ends. Germline V gene data show CDR1 as DFQATT and CDR2 as SNEGSKA (reference sequence). For the CDR3, the DNA is TGCAGTGCTAGAGGGGTAGCAGACCTGGAGACCGGAAACACCATATATTTT. Residues: CSARGVADLETGNTIYF.

This clonotype was observed many times. The V gene is TRBV6-1, the J gene TRBJ1-6, with no clear D. In germline, CDR1 is MNHNS, CDR2 SASEGT. Trimming removed 4 bases at V and 10 bases at J, with 14 bases between. This CDR3 comprises 14 residues. CDR3 protein: CASSAAMLGSPLHF. The CDR3, as DNA: TGTGCCAGCAGTGCGGCCATGCTCGGGTCACCCCTCCACTTT.

Worth noting for this clonotype: At one of its ends the junction is not consistent with the germline gene, which may arise from a read error. The chain is built from TRBV3-1 and TRBJ2-5, with TRBD1 as a possible D gene (6 bases). Germline V lookup: CDR1 LGHDT, CDR2 YNNKEL (reference sequence). The CDR3 length is 13 residues. CDR3 in DNA: TGTGCCAGCAGCCGTTCCCAGGGGATGGCCGTTTCCTTC. Amino acids: CASSRSQGMAVSF.

This clonotype was seen ten or more times. V usage is TRBV5-1 and J usage is TRBJ1-4; D is uncertain. Germline values: CDR1 SGHRS, CDR2 YFSETQ. V was clipped by 0 bases and J by 10 bases, with 10 bases between them. The CDR3 covers 13 residues. The CDR3 DNA is TGCGCCAGCAGCTTGGATGGTCAGAGAAAACTGTTTTTT. Its protein is CASSLDGQRKLFF.